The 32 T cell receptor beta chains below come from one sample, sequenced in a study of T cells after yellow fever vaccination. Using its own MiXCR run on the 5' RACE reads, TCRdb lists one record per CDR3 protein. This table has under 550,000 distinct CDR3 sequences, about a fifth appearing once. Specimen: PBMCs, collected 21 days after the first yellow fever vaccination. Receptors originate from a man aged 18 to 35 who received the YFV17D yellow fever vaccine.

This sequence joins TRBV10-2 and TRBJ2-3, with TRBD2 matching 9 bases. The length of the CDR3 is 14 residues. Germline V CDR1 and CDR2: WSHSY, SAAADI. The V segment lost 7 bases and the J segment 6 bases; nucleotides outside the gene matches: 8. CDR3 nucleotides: TGCGCCAGCACCGAAGGCGGGGGGGCCGATACGCAGTATTTT. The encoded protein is CASTEGGGADTQYF.

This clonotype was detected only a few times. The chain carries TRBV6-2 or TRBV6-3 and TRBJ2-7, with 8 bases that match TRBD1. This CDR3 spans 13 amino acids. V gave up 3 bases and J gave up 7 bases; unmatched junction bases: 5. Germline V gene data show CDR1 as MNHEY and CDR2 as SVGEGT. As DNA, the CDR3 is TGTGCCAGCAGTTATCAGGGGGCAGGGGAGCAGTACTTC. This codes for CASSYQGAGEQYF.

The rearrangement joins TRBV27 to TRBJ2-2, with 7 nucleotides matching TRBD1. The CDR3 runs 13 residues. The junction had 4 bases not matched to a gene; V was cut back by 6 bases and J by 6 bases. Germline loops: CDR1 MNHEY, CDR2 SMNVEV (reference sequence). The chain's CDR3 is CASRTGFSGELFF. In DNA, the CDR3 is TGTGCCAGCAGGACAGGGTTCTCCGGGGAGCTGTTTTTT.

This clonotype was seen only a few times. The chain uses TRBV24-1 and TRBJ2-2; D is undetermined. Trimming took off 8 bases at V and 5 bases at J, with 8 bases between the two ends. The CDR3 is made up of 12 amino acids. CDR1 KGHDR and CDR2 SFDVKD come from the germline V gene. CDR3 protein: CATKGYTGELFF. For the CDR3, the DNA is TGTGCCACCAAGGGATATACCGGGGAGCTGTTTTTT.

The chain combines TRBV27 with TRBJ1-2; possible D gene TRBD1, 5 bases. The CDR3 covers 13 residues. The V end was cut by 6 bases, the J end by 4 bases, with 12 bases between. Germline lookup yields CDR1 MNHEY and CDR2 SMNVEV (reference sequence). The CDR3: CASRRGELYGYTF. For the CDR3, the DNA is TGTGCCAGCAGACGAGGGGAGCTCTATGGCTACACCTTC.

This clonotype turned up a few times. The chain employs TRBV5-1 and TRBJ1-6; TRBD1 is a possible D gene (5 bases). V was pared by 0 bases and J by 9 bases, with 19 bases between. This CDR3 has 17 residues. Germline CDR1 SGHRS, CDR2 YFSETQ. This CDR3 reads CASSLGPAGPRGSPLHF. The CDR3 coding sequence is TGCGCCAGCAGCTTGGGACCCGCAGGGCCTCGGGGTTCACCCCTCCACTTT.

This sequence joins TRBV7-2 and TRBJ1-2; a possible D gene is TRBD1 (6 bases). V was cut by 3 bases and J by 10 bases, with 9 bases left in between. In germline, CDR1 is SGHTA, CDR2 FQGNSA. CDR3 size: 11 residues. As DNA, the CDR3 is TGTGCCAGCAGCTTTACAGGGACCTACACCTTC. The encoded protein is CASSFTGTYTF.

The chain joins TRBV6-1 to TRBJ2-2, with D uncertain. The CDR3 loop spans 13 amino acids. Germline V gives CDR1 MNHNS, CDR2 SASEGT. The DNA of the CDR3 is TGTGCGAAGTCCTGGACCAACACCGGGGAGCTGTTTTTT. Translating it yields CAKSWTNTGELFF.

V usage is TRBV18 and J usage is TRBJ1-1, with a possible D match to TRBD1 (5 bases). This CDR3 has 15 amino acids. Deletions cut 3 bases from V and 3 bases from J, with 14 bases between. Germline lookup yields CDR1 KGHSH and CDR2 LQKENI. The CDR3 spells CASSPTGPPDTEAFF. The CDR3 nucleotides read TGTGCCAGCTCACCGACGGGACCGCCCGACACTGAAGCTTTCTTT.

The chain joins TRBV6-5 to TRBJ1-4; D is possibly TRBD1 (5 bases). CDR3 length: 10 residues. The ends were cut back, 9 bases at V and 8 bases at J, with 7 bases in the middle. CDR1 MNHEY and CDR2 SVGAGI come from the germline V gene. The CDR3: CASRGEKLFF. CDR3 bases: TGTGCCAGTCGGGGGGAAAAACTGTTTTTT.

CDR3: CASSQDFRDTEAFF. DNA of the CDR3: TGTGCCAGCAGCCAAGATTTCCGGGACACTGAAGCTTTCTTT. The V call is TRBV3-1, the J call TRBJ1-1; D uncertain. Deletions cut 0 bases from V and 3 bases from J, with 8 bases between. Per germline, CDR1 LGHDT and CDR2 YNNKEL (reference sequence). CDR3 length: 14 amino acids.

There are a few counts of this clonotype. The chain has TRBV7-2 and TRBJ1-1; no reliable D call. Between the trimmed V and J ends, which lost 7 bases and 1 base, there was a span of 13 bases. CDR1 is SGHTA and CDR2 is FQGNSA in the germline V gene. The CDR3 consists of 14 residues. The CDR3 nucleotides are TGTGCCAGCACCCCCTGGAAGGGGAACACTGAAGCTTTCTTT. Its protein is CASTPWKGNTEAFF.

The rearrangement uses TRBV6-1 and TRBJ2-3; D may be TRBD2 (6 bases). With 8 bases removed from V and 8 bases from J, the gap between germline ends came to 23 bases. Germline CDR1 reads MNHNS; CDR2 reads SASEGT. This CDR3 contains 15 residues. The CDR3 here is CASETLAAGTFTQYF. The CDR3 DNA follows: TGTGCCAGCGAGACACTAGCCGCCGGCACATTTACGCAGTATTTT.

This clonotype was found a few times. The CDR3 sequence: CASSETGETGELFF. DNA for the CDR3: TGTGCCAGCAGTGAGACAGGGGAGACCGGGGAGCTGTTTTTT. The chain uses TRBV6-4 and TRBJ2-2; 8 bases fit TRBD1. The CDR3 has 14 amino acids. Germline CDR1 is MRHNA and CDR2 is SNTAGT. Trimming at V came to 3 bases and at J to 5 bases, leaving 2 bases not matched to a gene.

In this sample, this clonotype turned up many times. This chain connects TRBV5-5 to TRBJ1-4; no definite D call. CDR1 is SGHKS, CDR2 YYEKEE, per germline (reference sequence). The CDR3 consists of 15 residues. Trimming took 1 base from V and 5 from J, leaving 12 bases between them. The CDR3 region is CASSLSGTENEKLFF. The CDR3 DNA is TGTGCCAGCAGCTTGTCGGGTACTGAAAATGAAAAACTGTTTTTT.

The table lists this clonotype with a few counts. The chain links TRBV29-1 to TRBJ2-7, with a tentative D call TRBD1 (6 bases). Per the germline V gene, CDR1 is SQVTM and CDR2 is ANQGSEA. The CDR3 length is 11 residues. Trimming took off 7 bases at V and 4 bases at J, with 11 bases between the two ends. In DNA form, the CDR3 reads TGCAGCGCAGGACAGAGTTACGAGCAGTACTTC. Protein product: CSAGQSYEQYF.

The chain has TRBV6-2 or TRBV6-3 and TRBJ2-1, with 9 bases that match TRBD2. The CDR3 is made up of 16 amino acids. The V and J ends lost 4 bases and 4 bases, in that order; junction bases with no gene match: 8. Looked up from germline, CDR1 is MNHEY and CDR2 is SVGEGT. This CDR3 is CASSSWSRGGYNEQFF. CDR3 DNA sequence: TGTGCCAGCAGTTCGTGGTCGCGGGGGGGATACAATGAGCAGTTCTTC.

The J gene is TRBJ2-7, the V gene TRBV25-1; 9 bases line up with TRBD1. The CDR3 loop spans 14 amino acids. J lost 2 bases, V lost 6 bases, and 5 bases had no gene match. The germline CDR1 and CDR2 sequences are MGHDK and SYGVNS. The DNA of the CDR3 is TGTGCCAGCAGCGGGACAGGGCCCCCCTACGAGCAGTACTTC. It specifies CASSGTGPPYEQYF.

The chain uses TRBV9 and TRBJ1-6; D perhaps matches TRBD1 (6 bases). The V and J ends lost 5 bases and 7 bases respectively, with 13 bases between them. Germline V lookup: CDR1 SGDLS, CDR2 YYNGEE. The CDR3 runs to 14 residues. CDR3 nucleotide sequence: TGTGCCAGCAGTGTCGGGACACCCAATTCACCCCTCCACTTT. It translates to CASSVGTPNSPLHF.

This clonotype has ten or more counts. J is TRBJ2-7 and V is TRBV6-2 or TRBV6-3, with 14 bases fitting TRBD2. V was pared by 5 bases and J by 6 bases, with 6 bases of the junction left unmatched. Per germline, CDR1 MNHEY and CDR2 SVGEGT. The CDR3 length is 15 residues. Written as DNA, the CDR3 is TGTGCCAGCAGTCCGGGACTAGCGGGGGTAGGCGAGCAGTACGTC. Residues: CASSPGLAGVGEQYV.

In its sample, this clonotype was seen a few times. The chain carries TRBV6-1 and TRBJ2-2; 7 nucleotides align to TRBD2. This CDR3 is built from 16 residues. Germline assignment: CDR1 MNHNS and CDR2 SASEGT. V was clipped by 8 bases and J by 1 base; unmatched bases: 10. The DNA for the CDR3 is TGTGCCAGCTATACCAGGACTAGGGGGAACACCGGGGAGCTGTTTTTT. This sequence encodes CASYTRTRGNTGELFF.

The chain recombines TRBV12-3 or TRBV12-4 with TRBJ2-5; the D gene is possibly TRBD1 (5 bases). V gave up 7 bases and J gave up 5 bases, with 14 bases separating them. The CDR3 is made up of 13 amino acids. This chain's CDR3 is CASKPQGWETQYF. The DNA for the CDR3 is TGTGCCAGCAAACCCCAGGGTTGGGAGACCCAGTACTTC.

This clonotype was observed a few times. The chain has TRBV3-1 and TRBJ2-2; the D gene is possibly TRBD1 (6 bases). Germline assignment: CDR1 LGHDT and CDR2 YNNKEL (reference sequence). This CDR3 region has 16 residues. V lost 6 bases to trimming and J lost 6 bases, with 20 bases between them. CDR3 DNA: TGTGCCAGCAGTATTGACGGGACACGGGACCCCGGGGAGCTGTTTTTT. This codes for CASSIDGTRDPGELFF. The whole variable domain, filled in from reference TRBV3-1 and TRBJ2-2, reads DTAVSQTPKYLVTQMGNDKSIKCEQNLGHDTMYWYKQDSKKFLKIMFSYNNKELIINETVPNRFSPKSPDKAHLNLHINSLELGDSAVYFCASSIDGTRDPGELFFGEGSRLTVL.

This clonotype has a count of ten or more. The CDR3 protein is CASSFGGRRSEQYF. The CDR3 DNA reads as TGTGCCAGCAGTTTTGGGGGAAGGAGGTCCGAGCAGTACTTC. V and J are TRBV12-3 or TRBV12-4 and TRBJ2-7; D assignment may be TRBD1 or TRBD2 (5 bases each). V was clipped by 3 bases and J by 6 bases, with 15 bases between them. The CDR3 runs to 14 residues.

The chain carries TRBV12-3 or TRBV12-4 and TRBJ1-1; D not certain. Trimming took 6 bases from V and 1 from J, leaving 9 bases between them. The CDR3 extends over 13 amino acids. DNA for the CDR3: TGTGCCAGCAGCACCGACTGGAACACTGAAGCTTTCTTT. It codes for CASSTDWNTEAFF.

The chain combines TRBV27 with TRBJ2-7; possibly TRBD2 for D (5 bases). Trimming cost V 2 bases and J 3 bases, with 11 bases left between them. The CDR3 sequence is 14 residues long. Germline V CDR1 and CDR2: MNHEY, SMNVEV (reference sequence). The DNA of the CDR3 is TGTGCCAGCAGTTTAACGGGGTTAGGCTACGAGCAGTACTTC. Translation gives CASSLTGLGYEQYF.

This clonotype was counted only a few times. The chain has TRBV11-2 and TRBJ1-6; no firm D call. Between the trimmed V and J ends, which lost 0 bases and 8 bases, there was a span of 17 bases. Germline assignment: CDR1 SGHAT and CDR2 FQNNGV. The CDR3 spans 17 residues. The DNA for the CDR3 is TGTGCCAGCAGCTTAGAGGCAGGCATGGGATTTTATTCACCCCTCCACTTT. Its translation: CASSLEAGMGFYSPLHF. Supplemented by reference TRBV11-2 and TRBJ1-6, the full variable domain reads EAGVAQSPRYKIIEKRQSVAFWCNPISGHATLYWYQQILGQGPKLLIQFQNNGVVDDSQLPKDRFSAERLKGVDSTLKIQPAKLEDSAVYLCASSLEAGMGFYSPLHFGNGTRLTVT.

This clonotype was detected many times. The CDR3 nucleotides read TGCAGTGCTGCGGGACTAGCGGGGGGCACAGATACGCAGTATTTT. Translating it yields CSAAGLAGGTDTQYF. The rearrangement links TRBV20-1 to TRBJ2-3, with 14 bases that match TRBD2. This CDR3 has 15 residues. J was trimmed by 1 base and V by 5 bases; bases with no gene match: 2. Germline loops: CDR1 DFQATT, CDR2 SNEGSKA (reference sequence).

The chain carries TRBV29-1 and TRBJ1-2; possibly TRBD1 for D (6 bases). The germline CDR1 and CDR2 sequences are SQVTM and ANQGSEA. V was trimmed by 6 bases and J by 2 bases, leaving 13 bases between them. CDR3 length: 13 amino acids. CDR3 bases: TGCAGCGTGGGGCAGGGGACGAACTATGGCTACACCTTC. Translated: CSVGQGTNYGYTF.

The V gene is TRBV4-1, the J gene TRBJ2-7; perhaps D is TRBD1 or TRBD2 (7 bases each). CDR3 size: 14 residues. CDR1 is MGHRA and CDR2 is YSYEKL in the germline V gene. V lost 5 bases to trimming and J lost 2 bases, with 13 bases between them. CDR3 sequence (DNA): TGCGCCAGCAGCGACCAGGGGGGGCCCTACGAGCAGTACTTC. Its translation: CASSDQGGPYEQYF.

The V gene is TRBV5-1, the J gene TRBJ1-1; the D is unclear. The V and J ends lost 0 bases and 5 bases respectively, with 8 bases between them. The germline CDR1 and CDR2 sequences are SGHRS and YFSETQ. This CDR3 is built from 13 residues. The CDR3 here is CASSLEALTEAFF. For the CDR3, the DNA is TGCGCCAGCAGCTTGGAGGCTCTGACTGAAGCTTTCTTT.

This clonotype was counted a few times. The CDR3, as DNA: TGCGCCAGCAGCCAAGATCAAGGGCTCACGGGCCGACAGTTCTTC. Protein product: CASSQDQGLTGRQFF. The gene calls are TRBV4-1 and TRBJ2-1; unclear D gene. Trimming removed 0 bases at V and 13 bases at J, with 19 bases between. Germline values: CDR1 MGHRA, CDR2 YSYEKL. CDR3 size: 15 residues.